A single sample gave rise to the 24 T cell receptor beta chains below, sequenced in a study of identical twins. TCRdb re-analysed the 5' RACE reads in MiXCR, keeping a single row per CDR3 protein. The table has about 480,000 distinct CDR3 sequences, 11% to 15% seen once. This sample was shared with a second study, whose subject was yellow fever vaccine responses in identical twins.

Sequenced: CD4+ T cells sorted from blood. The receptors come from a woman aged 18 to 35 in good health.

CDR3 nucleotide sequence: TGCAGTGCTAGAGGCTCCCCCGGGCAGGGGATTTCGGGGACCCAGTACTTC. It specifies CSARGSPGQGISGTQYF. This chain joins TRBV20-1 and TRBJ2-5; perhaps TRBD1 as D (6 bases). This CDR3 is 17 amino acids long. Per germline, CDR1 DFQATT and CDR2 SNEGSKA (reference sequence). V gave up 1 base and J gave up 7 bases, with 25 bases separating them.

The chain carries TRBV12-3 or TRBV12-4 and TRBJ2-3; D may be TRBD2 (5 bases). CDR3 size: 15 residues. V dropped 6 bases and J dropped 1 base, with 14 bases sitting between them. Written as DNA, the CDR3 is TGTGCCAGCAGCCCTGGTGGAGCGGGCACAGATACGCAGTATTTT. This translates into CASSPGGAGTDTQYF.

Of note for this clonotype: Being one base from a much bigger clone, this may be a read error. V is TRBV5-1 and J is TRBJ2-1; 11 bases fit TRBD1. The CDR3 runs to 14 residues. Unmatched junction bases numbered 7, after V lost 4 bases and J lost 10 bases. Per germline, CDR1 SGHRS and CDR2 YFSETQ. CDR3 coding DNA: TGCGCCAGCAGCATGCGGACAGGGGGCAACGAGCAGTTCTTC. Translated: CASSMRTGGNEQFF.

The chain joins TRBV11-2 to TRBJ2-5, with D uncertain. This CDR3 is 13 amino acids long. Trimming shortened V by 6 bases and J by 2 bases, and 10 bases separated the two germline ends. Germline V gives CDR1 SGHAT, CDR2 FQNNGV. In DNA, the CDR3 is TGTGCCAGCAGTTCTAGACTGCAAGAGACCCAGTACTTC. Its protein is CASSSRLQETQYF.

This clonotype was recorded a few times. The gene calls are TRBV2 and TRBJ2-6; D is uncertain. V was pared by 8 bases and J by 1 base, with 12 bases between. Germline V gives CDR1 SNHLY, CDR2 FYNNEI. CDR3 size: 15 residues. The CDR3 DNA reads TGTGCCAGCTCAAAAAGAGGTTCTGGGGCCAACGTCCTGACTTTC. Its protein product is CASSKRGSGANVLTF.

The chain has TRBV7-2 and TRBJ2-5, with 11 bases identical to TRBD2. The junction had 9 bases not matched to a gene; V was cut back by 4 bases and J by 5 bases. The CDR3 is 16 amino acids. Germline-derived CDR1 and CDR2 are SGHTA and FQGNSA. In DNA form, the CDR3 reads TGTGCCAGCAGCTCTAGCGGGAGGATTGAAACGGAGACCCAGTACTTC. It codes for CASSSSGRIETETQYF.

This clonotype was seen at least ten times. The chain is built from TRBV6-2 or TRBV6-3 and TRBJ2-1, with D tentatively TRBD2 (5 bases). The length of the CDR3 is 15 residues. Trimming took 7 bases from V and 6 from J, leaving 19 bases between them. The V gene's germline CDR1 is MNHEY and CDR2 SVGEGT. The DNA of the CDR3 is TGTGCCAGCATCCGAGGGATCTCCTCACTCAATGAGCAGTTCTTC. The encoded protein is CASIRGISSLNEQFF.

Only a few counts were recorded for this clonotype. The chain uses TRBV27 and TRBJ2-7; TRBD2 matches at 10 bases. Germline V gene lookup returns CDR1 MNHEY and CDR2 SMNVEV (reference sequence). CDR3 size: 17 residues. Trimming took 4 bases from V and 3 from J; bases not matched to a gene: 12. CDR3 DNA sequence: TGTGCCAGCAGTTGGGCTAGCGGGAGAAGTACGAGCTACGAGCAGTACTTC. It translates to CASSWASGRSTSYEQYF.

This clonotype was recorded a few times. The rearrangement links TRBV18 to TRBJ2-2, with D uncertain. Trimming took 0 bases from V and 4 from J, leaving 3 bases between them. CDR1 is KGHSH, CDR2 LQKENI, per germline. The length of the CDR3 is 13 residues. CDR3 sequence: CASSPPSTGELFF. DNA for the CDR3: TGTGCCAGCTCACCACCCTCCACCGGGGAGCTGTTTTTT. The full variable domain, with the rest looked up from reference TRBV18 and TRBJ2-2, is NAGVMQNPRHLVRRRGQEARLRCSPMKGHSHVYWYRQLPEEGLKFMVYLQKENIIDESGMPKERFSAEFPKEGPSILRIQQVVRGDSAAYFCASSPPSTGELFFGEGSRLTVL.

The V call is TRBV12-3 or TRBV12-4, the J call TRBJ2-7; TRBD2 might be the D (5 bases). The CDR3 contains 14 residues. V was trimmed by 0 bases and J by 3 bases, leaving 9 bases between them. The CDR3 spells CASSLAPSFYEQYF. Written as DNA, the CDR3 is TGTGCCAGCAGTTTAGCGCCTAGCTTCTACGAGCAGTACTTC.

This clonotype was seen only a few times. The chain is built from TRBV6-1 and TRBJ2-2; maybe TRBD2 (5 bases). V shed 6 bases and J shed 2 bases, with 19 bases lying between them. This CDR3 region has 17 residues. Germline V gene data show CDR1 as MNHNS and CDR2 as SASEGT. The CDR3 region has the DNA TGTGCCAGCAGCGACCGGAGGCAGCGGACCAACACCGGGGAGCTGTTTTTT. Translation gives CASSDRRQRTNTGELFF.

The chain carries TRBV25-1 and TRBJ2-7; 7 nucleotides match TRBD1. V was pared by 2 bases and J by 8 bases, with 3 bases of the junction left unmatched. Germline V gene data show CDR1 as MGHDK and CDR2 as SYGVNS. The length of the CDR3 is 12 residues. Written as DNA, the CDR3 is TGTGCCAGCAGTGAAGACAGGGCTAAGCAGTACTTC. Residues: CASSEDRAKQYF.

This clonotype has a single count. J is TRBJ2-3 and V is TRBV4-3, with 14 bases lining up with TRBD2. The CDR3 sequence is 16 residues long. The germline gives CDR1 LGHNA, CDR2 YSLEER. J gave up 2 bases and V 4 bases, and 2 bases lay outside the gene matches. CDR3 residues: CASSRTSGGTTDTQYF. The CDR3 DNA reads as TGCGCCAGCAGCCGGACTAGCGGGGGGACCACAGATACGCAGTATTTT.

This clonotype was counted only a few times. The chain uses TRBV5-1 and TRBJ2-1; 10 positions match TRBD2. CDR3 length: 13 residues. Trimming removed 3 bases from V and 9 bases from J; junction bases left unmatched: 3. Germline CDR1 is SGHRS and CDR2 is YFSETQ. The CDR3 nucleotides read TGCGCCAGCAGCTCGGGACTAGCGACTGAGCAGTTCTTC. Protein: CASSSGLATEQFF.

This clonotype was seen many times. This chain connects TRBV5-6 to TRBJ1-2, with a tentative D call TRBD1 (5 bases). The CDR3 runs to 15 residues. V dropped 5 bases and J dropped 7 bases, with 21 bases sitting between them. Germline loops: CDR1 SGHDT, CDR2 YYEEEE. The CDR3 region has the DNA TGTGCCAGCAGGGGACGGAGCCGTCTTGTGGGTGGCTACACCTTC. This translates into CASRGRSRLVGGYTF.

This clonotype has a count of ten or more. J is TRBJ2-3 and V is TRBV5-1; TRBD1 matches at 8 bases. V lost 0 bases and J lost 0; bases outside the gene matches: 9. The CDR3 covers 18 residues. Looked up from germline, CDR1 is SGHRS and CDR2 is YFSETQ. CDR3 sequence reads: CASSLVGQGISSTDTQYF. The CDR3 DNA reads as TGCGCCAGCAGCTTGGTTGGACAGGGAATATCTAGCACAGATACGCAGTATTTT.

The chain has TRBV29-1 and TRBJ1-4; D ambiguous. V was cut by 0 bases and J by 12 bases, with 8 bases left in between. CDR1 and CDR2 (germline): SQVTM, ANQGSEA. The CDR3 spans 11 residues. The CDR3 protein is CSVEDLEELFF. The DNA of the CDR3 is TGCAGCGTTGAAGATCTGGAGGAACTGTTTTTT.

The table lists this clonotype with a few counts. V and J are TRBV12-3 or TRBV12-4 and TRBJ2-5; 8 bases are shared with TRBD1. The CDR3 consists of 13 residues. J was trimmed by 3 bases and V by 6 bases; bases with no gene match: 3. The CDR3: CASRTTGEETQYF. CDR3 coding DNA: TGTGCCAGCAGGACGACAGGGGAAGAGACCCAGTACTTC.

The DNA of the CDR3 is TGTGCCAGCAGCTTAGGCGATACAGGATTAGGGCAAGAGACCCAGTACTTC. Protein product: CASSLGDTGLGQETQYF. This chain connects TRBV11-3 to TRBJ2-5; TRBD1 might be the D (5 bases). V dropped 1 base and J dropped 2 bases, with 17 bases sitting between them. The germline V gene encodes CDR1 SGHNT and CDR2 YENEEA. The CDR3 is 17 amino acids.

The chain recombines TRBV7-9 with TRBJ1-1; maybe TRBD1 (6 bases). The length of the CDR3 is 13 residues. Germline CDR1 reads SEHNR; CDR2 reads FQNEAQ (reference sequence). V lost 5 bases and J lost 3, with 10 bases in between. In DNA form, the CDR3 reads TGTGCCAGCAGCGGACAGTTGGACACTGAAGCTTTCTTT. Translation gives CASSGQLDTEAFF.

This clonotype has more than one count but fewer than ten. The rearrangement joins TRBV6-5 to TRBJ2-3; a weak D match, TRBD1 (5 bases). The CDR3 covers 14 residues. CDR1 is MNHEY and CDR2 is SVGAGI in the germline V gene. With 2 bases removed from V and 2 bases from J, the gap between germline ends came to 8 bases. CDR3 residues: CASSYQGNTDTQYF. The CDR3 DNA reads TGTGCCAGCAGTTACCAGGGAAACACAGATACGCAGTATTTT.

This clonotype occurred a few times. The chain employs TRBV5-1 and TRBJ1-6; TRBD1 might be the D (5 bases). Germline V CDR1 and CDR2: SGHRS, YFSETQ. CDR3 length: 15 residues. Trimming removed 0 bases at V and 6 bases at J, with 10 bases between. The CDR3 is CASSLGGFGNSPLHF. As DNA, the CDR3 is TGCGCCAGCAGCTTGGGGGGGTTTGGTAATTCACCCCTCCACTTT.

This clonotype appeared a few times. This chain uses TRBV20-1 with TRBJ1-1; maybe TRBD1 (6 bases). The length of the CDR3 is 10 residues. V was cut by 5 bases and J by 7 bases, with 8 bases left in between. Germline V lookup: CDR1 DFQATT, CDR2 SNEGSKA (reference sequence). The CDR3 sequence: CSAETGEAFF. The CDR3 nucleotides read TGCAGTGCTGAGACAGGTGAAGCTTTCTTT.

The V call is TRBV7-9, the J call TRBJ2-5; TRBD2 is a possible D gene (6 bases). Per germline, CDR1 SEHNR and CDR2 FQNEAQ (reference sequence). The CDR3 totals 14 residues. Trimming stripped 5 bases from V and 4 bases from J, with 14 bases between. This chain's CDR3 is CASSRTGGVETQYF. The CDR3 nucleotides read TGTGCCAGCAGCCGGACTGGCGGGGTAGAGACCCAGTACTTC. Variable domain in full (rest from reference TRBV7-9 and TRBJ2-5): DTGVSQNPRHKITKRGQNVTFRCDPISEHNRLYWYRQTLGQGPEFLTYFQNEAQLEKSRLLSDRFSAERPKGSFSTLEIQRTEQGDSAMYLCASSRTGGVETQYFGPGTRLLVL.